This T cell receptor (beta chain) was identified in a study of blood T cell repertoires in COVID-19. The germline gives CDR1 SQVTM, CDR2 ANQGSEA. Trimming cost V 2 bases and J 7 bases; bases outside gene matches: 7. This CDR3 region has 14 residues. Original methodology: Reference gene primer amplification in the assay estimated nucleated cell counts. The table came from immunoSEQ multiplex PCR; TCRdb's copy has only in-frame clones and leaves some out. V, J and clone size reflect that table, while D and trimming were determined from the DNA. The sample contains roughly 190,000 clones, 85% to 90% of which appear only once.

The J gene is TRBJ2-2, the V gene TRBV29-1; 7 nucleotides agree with TRBD1. Input material: peripheral blood. The receptor was derived from a woman aged 60-75 years with COVID-19, enrolled during active disease. The chain's CDR3 is CSVEIGGRGGELFF. In DNA, the CDR3 is TGCAGCGTTGAAATAGGGGGCAGGGGCGGGGAGCTGTTTTTT.